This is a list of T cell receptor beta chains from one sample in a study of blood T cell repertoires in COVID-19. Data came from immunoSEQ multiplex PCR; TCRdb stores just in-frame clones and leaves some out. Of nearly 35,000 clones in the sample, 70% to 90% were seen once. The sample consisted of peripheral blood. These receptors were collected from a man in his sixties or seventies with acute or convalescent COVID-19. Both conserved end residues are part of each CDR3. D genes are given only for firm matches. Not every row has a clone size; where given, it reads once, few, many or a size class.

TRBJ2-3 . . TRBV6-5 CASSSTSLGSDTQYF TGTGCCAGCAGTTCGACCTCTCTAGGTTCAGATACGCAGTATTTT
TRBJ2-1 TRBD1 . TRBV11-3 CASSLVLGTGGRNEQFF TGTGCCAGCAGCTTAGTGTTGGGGACAGGGGGTCGGAATGAGCAGTTCTTC
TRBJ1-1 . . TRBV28 CASLRVNTEAFF TGTGCCAGCTTACGGGTGAACACTGAAGCTTTCTTT
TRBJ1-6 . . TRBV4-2 CASSQDRVANSPLHF TGTGCCAGCAGCCAAGACAGGGTAGCTAATTCACCCCTCCACTTT
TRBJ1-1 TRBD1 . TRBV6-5 CASRLAGTVNTEAFF TGTGCCAGCAGACTTGCCGGGACAGTCAACACTGAAGCTTTCTTT
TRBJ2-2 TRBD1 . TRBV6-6 CASTPDRGQTGELFF TGTGCCAGCACTCCCGACAGGGGGCAAACCGGGGAGCTGTTTTTT
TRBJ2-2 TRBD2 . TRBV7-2 CASSFSSGGAGELFF TGTGCCAGCAGCTTCTCTAGCGGGGGGGCCGGGGAGCTGTTTTTT
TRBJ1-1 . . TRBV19 CASTAGGSYGMNTEAFF TGTGCCAGTACCGCCGGGGGGTCATATGGAATGAACACTGAAGCTTTCTTT
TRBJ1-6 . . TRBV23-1 CASSTRGVRRKDSPLHF TGCGCCAGCAGTACAAGAGGCGTCAGACGGAAGGATTCACCCCTCCACTTT
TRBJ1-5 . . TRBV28 CASSFPDSGQPQHF TGTGCCAGCAGTTTTCCGGACAGCGGTCAGCCCCAGCATTTT
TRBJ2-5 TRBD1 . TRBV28 CASRQGSAYQETQYF TGTGCCAGCAGACAGGGGTCCGCGTACCAAGAGACCCAGTACTTC
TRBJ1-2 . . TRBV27 CASSFVGGRENYGYTF TGTGCCAGCAGTTTTGTCGGCGGGAGGGAAAACTATGGCTACACCTTC
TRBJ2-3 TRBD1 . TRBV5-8 CASSWKDRVTDTQYF TGTGCCAGCAGCTGGAAGGACAGGGTCACAGATACGCAGTATTTT
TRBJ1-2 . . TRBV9 CASSVRNYGYTF TGTGCCAGCAGCGTACGGAACTATGGCTACACCTTC
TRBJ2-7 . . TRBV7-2 CASSLNRDGWEQYF TGTGCCAGCAGCTTGAACAGGGACGGTTGGGAGCAGTACTTC
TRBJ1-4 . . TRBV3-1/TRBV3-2 CASSSLSPEKLFF TGTGCCAGCAGCTCACTCTCACCGGAAAAACTGTTTTTT
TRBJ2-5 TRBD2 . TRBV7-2 CASSSGLAVRETQYF TGTGCCAGCAGCTCTGGACTAGCGGTCCGAGAGACCCAGTACTTC
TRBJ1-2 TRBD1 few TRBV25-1 CASRSGTGDGYTF TGTGCCAGCAGATCCGGGACAGGGGATGGCTACACCTTC
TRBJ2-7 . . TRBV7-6 CASSLASISYEQYF TGTGCCAGCAGCTTAGCTTCCATTTCCTACGAGCAGTACTTC
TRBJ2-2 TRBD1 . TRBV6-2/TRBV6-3 CASSQESGGTGELFF TGTGCCAGCAGTCAAGAGTCAGGGGGCACCGGGGAGCTGTTTTTT
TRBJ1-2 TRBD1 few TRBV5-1 CASSATQGHGYTF TGCGCCAGCAGCGCTACACAGGGGCATGGCTACACCTTC
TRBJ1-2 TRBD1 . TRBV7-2 CASSLETGGFGYTF TGTGCCAGCAGCTTAGAAACAGGGGGCTTTGGCTACACCTTC
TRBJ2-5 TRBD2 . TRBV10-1 CASSERSSGGGETQYF TGCGCCAGCAGTGAGAGATCTAGCGGGGGTGGAGAGACCCAGTACTTC
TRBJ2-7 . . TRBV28 CASSLNREQYF TGTGCCAGCAGTTTAAACAGAGAGCAGTACTTC
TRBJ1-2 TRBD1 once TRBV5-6 CASSLSTSGGGPANYGYTF TGTGCCAGCAGCTTGTCGACCTCAGGGGGCGGACCCGCTAACTATGGCTACACCTTC
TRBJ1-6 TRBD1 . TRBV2 CASSLGDRGRDSYNSPLHF TGTGCCAGCAGCTTGGGGGACAGGGGGCGCGACTCCTATAATTCACCCCTCCACTTT
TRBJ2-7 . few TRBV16 CASSPDREGEQYF TGTGCCAGCAGCCCGGACAGAGAGGGCGAGCAGTACTTC
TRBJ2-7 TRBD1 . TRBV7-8 CAVGWGTGSEQYF TGTGCCGTTGGATGGGGGACAGGGAGCGAGCAGTACTTC
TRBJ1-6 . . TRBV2 CASTRGGDSPLHF TGTGCCAGTACCAGGGGTGGGGATTCACCCCTCCACTTT
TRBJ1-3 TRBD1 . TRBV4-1 CASSQGDRDLANTIYF TGCGCCAGCAGCCAAGGGGACAGGGACTTAGCAAACACCATATATTTT
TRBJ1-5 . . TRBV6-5 CASSYGRAGSNQPQHF TGTGCCAGCAGTTACGGGCGGGCTGGGAGCAATCAGCCCCAGCATTTT
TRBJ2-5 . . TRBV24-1 CATRPASQETQYF TGTGCCACCAGACCCGCCAGCCAAGAGACCCAGTACTTC
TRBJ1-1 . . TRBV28 CASRNPGGPRTEAFF TGTGCCAGCAGAAATCCGGGGGGCCCGAGGACTGAAGCTTTCTTT
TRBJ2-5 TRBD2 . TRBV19 CASSHERLAGQETQYF TGTGCCAGTAGTCACGAAAGACTAGCGGGGCAAGAGACCCAGTACTTC
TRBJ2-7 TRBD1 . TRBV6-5 CASRDSPYEQYF TGTGCCAGTAGGGACAGCCCCTACGAGCAGTACTTC
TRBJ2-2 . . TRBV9 CASSDFTGELFF TGTGCCAGCAGCGACTTCACCGGGGAGCTGTTTTTT
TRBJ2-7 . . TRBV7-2 CASSFRYSYEQYF TGTGCCAGCAGCTTCCGGTACTCCTACGAGCAGTACTTC
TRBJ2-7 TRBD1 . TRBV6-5 CASSSGQGASYEQYF TGTGCCAGCAGTTCGGGACAGGGGGCTTCCTACGAGCAGTACTTC
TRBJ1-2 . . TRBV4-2 CASSQGNSLLYGYTF TGTGCCAGCAGCCAAGGGAACAGTCTTCTCTATGGCTACACCTTC
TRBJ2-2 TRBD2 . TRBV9 CASSVDPSGNSGELFF TGTGCCAGCAGCGTAGATCCTAGCGGGAATTCCGGGGAGCTGTTTTTT
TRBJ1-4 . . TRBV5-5 CASSLVGGDEKLFF TGTGCCAGCAGCTTGGTCGGGGGGGATGAAAAACTGTTTTTT
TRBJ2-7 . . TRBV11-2 CASSAETYEQYF TGTGCCAGCAGCGCCGAGACCTACGAGCAGTACTTC
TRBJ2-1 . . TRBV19 CASSISPYEQFF TGTGCCAGTAGTATCTCCCCGTATGAGCAGTTCTTC
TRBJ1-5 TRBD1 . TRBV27 CASSLSTGGNQPQHF TGTGCCAGCAGTTTGTCGACAGGGGGCAATCAGCCCCAGCATTTT
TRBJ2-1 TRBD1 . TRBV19 CASSSWDRQSSYNEQFF TGTGCCAGTAGTAGCTGGGACAGACAAAGCTCCTACAATGAGCAGTTCTTC